These T cell receptor beta chains were read from a single sample in a study of blood T cell repertoires in COVID-19. The assay was immunoSEQ multiplex PCR, and TCRdb's table has in-frame clones only and misses some. Here the sample spans roughly 17,000 clones, approximately 86% being singletons. Sequenced sample: peripheral blood. These receptors were taken from a human donor in a cohort sampled during active COVID-19. Each CDR3 is given with its conserved first and last residue. Fields, in order: J gene, V gene, D gene, clone size, CDR3 protein, CDR3 DNA. The D gene is left open where the match is weak. Clone size is stated in some rows and not others, as once, few, many or a class when expanded.

j_call: TRBJ1-2; v_call: TRBV2; d_call: NA; clone_size: NA; cdr3_aa: CASRGLGYGYTF; cdr3_nt: TGTGCCAGCAGAGGACTAGGCTATGGCTACACCTTC
j_call: TRBJ1-1; v_call: TRBV6-5; d_call: NA; clone_size: NA; cdr3_aa: CASSYSGAGAEAFF; cdr3_nt: TGTGCCAGCAGTTACTCAGGCGCCGGGGCTGAAGCTTTCTTT
j_call: TRBJ1-1; v_call: TRBV7-2; d_call: NA; clone_size: NA; cdr3_aa: CASSPHREPQGTEAFF; cdr3_nt: TGTGCCAGCAGCCCCCACAGGGAACCTCAGGGCACTGAAGCTTTCTTT
j_call: TRBJ1-4; v_call: TRBV5-4; d_call: TRBD1; clone_size: NA; cdr3_aa: CASSQQGYNEKLFF; cdr3_nt: TGTGCCAGCAGCCAACAGGGGTACAATGAAAAACTGTTTTTT
j_call: TRBJ2-5; v_call: TRBV15; d_call: NA; clone_size: NA; cdr3_aa: CATSRDPGFEETQYF; cdr3_nt: TGTGCCACCAGCAGAGATCCAGGGTTCGAAGAGACCCAGTACTTC
j_call: TRBJ1-4; v_call: TRBV15; d_call: NA; clone_size: NA; cdr3_aa: CATSRGDRPNEKLFF; cdr3_nt: TGTGCCACCAGCAGGGGAGACAGGCCAAATGAAAAACTGTTTTTT
j_call: TRBJ2-2; v_call: TRBV7-3; d_call: NA; clone_size: NA; cdr3_aa: CASSLGPAAGELFF; cdr3_nt: TGTGCCAGCAGCTTAGGGCCCGCCGCCGGGGAGCTGTTTTTT
j_call: TRBJ1-6; v_call: TRBV5-1; d_call: TRBD1; clone_size: NA; cdr3_aa: CASSLGLGAGGYSPLHF; cdr3_nt: TGCGCCAGCAGCTTGGGATTGGGGGCAGGGGGCTATTCACCCCTCCACTTT
j_call: TRBJ2-7; v_call: TRBV20-1; d_call: NA; clone_size: NA; cdr3_aa: CSARVPGEQYF; cdr3_nt: TGCAGTGCTAGAGTCCCCGGCGAGCAGTACTTC
j_call: TRBJ2-7; v_call: TRBV9; d_call: TRBD1; clone_size: NA; cdr3_aa: CASVTTGGYEQYF; cdr3_nt: TGTGCCAGCGTAACGACAGGGGGCTACGAGCAGTACTTC
j_call: TRBJ2-1; v_call: TRBV6-4; d_call: NA; clone_size: once; cdr3_aa: CASSDGVSGNEQFF; cdr3_nt: TGTGCCAGCAGTGACGGAGTTTCGGGCAATGAGCAGTTCTTC
j_call: TRBJ2-7; v_call: TRBV5-1; d_call: NA; clone_size: NA; cdr3_aa: CASSLGSGYEQYF; cdr3_nt: TGCGCCAGCAGCTTGGGTTCGGGATACGAGCAGTACTTC
j_call: TRBJ2-5; v_call: TRBV7-6; d_call: TRBD2; clone_size: NA; cdr3_aa: CASSHPGGGGVEGETQYF; cdr3_nt: TGTGCCAGCAGCCACCCCGGCGGGGGAGGGGTCGAGGGGGAGACCCAGTACTTC
j_call: TRBJ2-2; v_call: TRBV28; d_call: NA; clone_size: NA; cdr3_aa: CASSLYGSASGELFF; cdr3_nt: TGTGCCAGCAGTTTGTACGGGAGCGCGTCCGGGGAGCTGTTTTTT
j_call: TRBJ1-1; v_call: TRBV3-1/TRBV3-2; d_call: NA; clone_size: few; cdr3_aa: CASKQQGTEAFF; cdr3_nt: TGTGCCAGTAAACAGCAGGGCACTGAAGCTTTCTTT
j_call: TRBJ1-4; v_call: TRBV7-9; d_call: NA; clone_size: NA; cdr3_aa: CASSLVDRGEKLFF; cdr3_nt: TGTGCCAGCAGCTTAGTGGACAGAGGTGAAAAACTGTTTTTT
j_call: TRBJ2-3; v_call: TRBV7-6; d_call: NA; clone_size: NA; cdr3_aa: CASSFVNTDTQYF; cdr3_nt: TGTGCCAGCAGCTTTGTAAACACAGATACGCAGTATTTT
j_call: TRBJ2-1; v_call: TRBV18; d_call: NA; clone_size: NA; cdr3_aa: CASSSGNEQFF; cdr3_nt: TGTGCCAGCTCCTCGGGGAATGAGCAGTTCTTC
j_call: TRBJ1-2; v_call: TRBV11-1; d_call: TRBD1; clone_size: NA; cdr3_aa: CASSARQGWNYGYTF; cdr3_nt: TGTGCCAGCAGCGCCCGACAGGGGTGGAACTATGGCTACACCTTC
j_call: TRBJ2-1; v_call: TRBV3-1/TRBV3-2; d_call: NA; clone_size: NA; cdr3_aa: CASSQDTNLRFF; cdr3_nt: TGTGCCAGCAGCCAAGATACTAACCTGAGGTTCTTC